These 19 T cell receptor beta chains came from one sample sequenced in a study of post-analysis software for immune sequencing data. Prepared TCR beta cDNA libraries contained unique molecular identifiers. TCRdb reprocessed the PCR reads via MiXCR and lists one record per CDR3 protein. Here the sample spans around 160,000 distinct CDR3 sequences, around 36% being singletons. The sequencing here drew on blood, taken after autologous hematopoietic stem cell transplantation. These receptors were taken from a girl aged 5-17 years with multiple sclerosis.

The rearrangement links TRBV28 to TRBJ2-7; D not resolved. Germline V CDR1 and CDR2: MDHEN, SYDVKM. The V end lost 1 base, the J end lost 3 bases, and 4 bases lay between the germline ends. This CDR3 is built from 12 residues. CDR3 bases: TGTGCCAGCAGTTTATCCTACTACGAGCAGTACTTC. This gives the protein CASSLSYYEQYF.

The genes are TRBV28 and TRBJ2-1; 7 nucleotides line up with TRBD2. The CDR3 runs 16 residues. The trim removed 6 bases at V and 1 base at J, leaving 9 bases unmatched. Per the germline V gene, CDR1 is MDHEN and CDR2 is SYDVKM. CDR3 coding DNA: TGTGCCAGCAGACCGACCGGGACTACGTCCTACAATGAGCAGTTCTTC. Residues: CASRPTGTTSYNEQFF.

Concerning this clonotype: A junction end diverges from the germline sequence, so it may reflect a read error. This CDR3 reads CSVEDPRNIQYF. In DNA, the CDR3 is TGTAGCGTTGAAGATCCGCGGAACATTCAGTACTTC. The chain uses TRBV29-1 and TRBJ2-4, with D possibly matching TRBD2 (5 bases). The CDR3 runs 12 residues. Germline V gives CDR1 SQVTM, CDR2 ANQGSEA.

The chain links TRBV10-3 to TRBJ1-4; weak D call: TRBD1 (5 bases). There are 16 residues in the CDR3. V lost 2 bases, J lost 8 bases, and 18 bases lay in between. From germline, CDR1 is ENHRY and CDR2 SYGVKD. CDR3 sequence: CAISETSGALNEKLFF. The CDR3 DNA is TGTGCCATCAGTGAGACCTCCGGGGCGCTGAACGAAAAACTGTTTTTT.

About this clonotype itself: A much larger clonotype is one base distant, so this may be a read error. The CDR3 here is CASSLASQETQSF. The CDR3, as DNA: TGTGCTAGCAGCTTAGCTAGTCAAGAGACCCAGTCCTTC. The rearrangement links TRBV7-7 to TRBJ2-5; D is undetermined. There are 13 residues in the CDR3. Per the germline V gene, CDR1 is SSHAT and CDR2 is FNYEAQ (reference sequence).

CDR3 coding DNA: TGCAGTGCTAGAATGCGGGGGGCGAGCAATCAGCCCCAGCATTTT. Translation gives CSARMRGASNQPQHF. V and J are TRBV20-1 and TRBJ1-5; D might be TRBD1 (6 bases). This CDR3 is 15 amino acids long. Per germline, CDR1 DFQATT and CDR2 SNEGSKA (reference sequence). V was cut by 2 bases and J by 1 base, with 12 bases left in between.

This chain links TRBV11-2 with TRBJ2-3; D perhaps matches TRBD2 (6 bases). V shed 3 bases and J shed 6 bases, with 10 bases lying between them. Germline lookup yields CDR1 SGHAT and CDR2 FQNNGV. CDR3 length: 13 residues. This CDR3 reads CASSFLRGDTQYF. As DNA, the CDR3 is TGTGCCAGCAGCTTCCTGCGGGGTGATACGCAGTATTTT.

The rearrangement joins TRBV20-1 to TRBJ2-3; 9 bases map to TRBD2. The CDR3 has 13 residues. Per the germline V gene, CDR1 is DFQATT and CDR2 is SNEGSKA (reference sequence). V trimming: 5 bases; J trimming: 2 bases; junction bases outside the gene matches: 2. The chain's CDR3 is CSASSGNTDTQYF. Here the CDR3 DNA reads TGCAGTGCTTCTAGCGGGAACACAGATACGCAGTATTTT.

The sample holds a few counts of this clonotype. The CDR3 coding sequence is TGTGCCAGCAGCCAAAGACAGGGTGGGGAGCAGTTCTTC. It encodes CASSQRQGGEQFF. V is TRBV14 and J is TRBJ2-1; 7 positions agree with TRBD1. CDR3 length equals 13 residues. The trim removed 2 bases at V and 10 bases at J, leaving 5 bases unmatched. Germline CDR1 reads SGHDN; CDR2 reads FVKESK.

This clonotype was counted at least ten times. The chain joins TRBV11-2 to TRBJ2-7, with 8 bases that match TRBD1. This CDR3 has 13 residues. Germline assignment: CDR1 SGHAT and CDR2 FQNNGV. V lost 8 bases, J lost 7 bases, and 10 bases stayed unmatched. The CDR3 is CASGFYRGKEQYF. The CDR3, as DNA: TGTGCCAGCGGATTCTACAGGGGGAAAGAGCAGTACTTC.

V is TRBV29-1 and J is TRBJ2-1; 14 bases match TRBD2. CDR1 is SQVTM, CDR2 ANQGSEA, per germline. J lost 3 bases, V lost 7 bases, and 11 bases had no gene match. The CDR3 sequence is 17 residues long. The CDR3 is CSGFWGGTSGSYNEQFF. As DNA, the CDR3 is TGCAGCGGCTTCTGGGGGGGGACTAGCGGGAGCTACAATGAGCAGTTCTTC.

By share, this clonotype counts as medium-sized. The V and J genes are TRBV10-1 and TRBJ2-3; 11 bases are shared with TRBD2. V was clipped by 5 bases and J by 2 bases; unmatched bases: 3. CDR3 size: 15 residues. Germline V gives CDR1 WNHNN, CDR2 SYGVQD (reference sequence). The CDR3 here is CASSQTSGNTDTQYF. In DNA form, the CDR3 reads TGCGCCAGCAGTCAGACTAGCGGGAACACAGATACGCAGTATTTT.

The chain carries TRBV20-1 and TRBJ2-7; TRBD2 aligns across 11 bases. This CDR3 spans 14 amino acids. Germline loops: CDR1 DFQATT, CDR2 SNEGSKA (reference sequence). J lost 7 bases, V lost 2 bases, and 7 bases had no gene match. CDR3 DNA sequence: TGCAGTGCTAGAAAACTAGCGGGAGTAGGAGAGCAGTACTTC. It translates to CSARKLAGVGEQYF.

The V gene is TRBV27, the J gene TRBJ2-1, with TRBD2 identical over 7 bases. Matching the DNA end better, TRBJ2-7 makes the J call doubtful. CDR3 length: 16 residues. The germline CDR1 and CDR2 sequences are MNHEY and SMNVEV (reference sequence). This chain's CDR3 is CASSLLSAGVFYEQYF. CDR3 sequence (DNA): TGTGCCAGCAGTTTACTGTCTGCGGGAGTATTCTACGAGCAGTACTTC.

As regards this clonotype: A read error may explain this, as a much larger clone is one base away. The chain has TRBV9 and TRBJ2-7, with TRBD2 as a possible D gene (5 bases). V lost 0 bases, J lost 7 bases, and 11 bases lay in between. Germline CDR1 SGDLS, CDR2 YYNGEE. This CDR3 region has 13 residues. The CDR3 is CASSVELVNEQYF. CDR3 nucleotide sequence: TGTGCCAGCAGCGTAGAACTAGTTAATGAGCAGTACTTC.

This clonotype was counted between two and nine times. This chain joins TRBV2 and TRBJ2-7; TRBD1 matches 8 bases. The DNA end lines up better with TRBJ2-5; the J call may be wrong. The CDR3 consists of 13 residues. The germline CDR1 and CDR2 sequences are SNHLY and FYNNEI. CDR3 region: CASNSRQGETQYF. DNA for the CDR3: TGTGCCAGCAACTCCCGACAGGGGGAGACCCAGTACTTC.

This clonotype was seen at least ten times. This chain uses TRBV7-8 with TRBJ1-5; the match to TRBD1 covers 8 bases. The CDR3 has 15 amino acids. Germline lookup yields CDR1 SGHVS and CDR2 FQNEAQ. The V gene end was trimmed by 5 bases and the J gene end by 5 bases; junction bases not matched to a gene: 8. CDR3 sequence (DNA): TGTGCCAGCAGCCACCAAGGACAGGGAGATCAGCCCCAGCATTTT. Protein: CASSHQGQGDQPQHF.

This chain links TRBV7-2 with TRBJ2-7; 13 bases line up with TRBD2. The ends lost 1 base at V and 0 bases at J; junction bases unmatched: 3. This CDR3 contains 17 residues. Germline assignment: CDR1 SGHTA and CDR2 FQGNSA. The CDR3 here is CASSLGLAGGLSYEQYF. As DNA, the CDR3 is TGTGCCAGCAGCTTAGGACTAGCGGGAGGCCTCTCCTACGAGCAGTACTTC.

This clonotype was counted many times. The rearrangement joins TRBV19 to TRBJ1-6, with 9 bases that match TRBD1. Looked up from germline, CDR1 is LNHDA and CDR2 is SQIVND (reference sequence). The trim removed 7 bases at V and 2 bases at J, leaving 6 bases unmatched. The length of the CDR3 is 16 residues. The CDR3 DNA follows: TGTGCCAGTACCATCGGACAGGGGACCTATAATTCACCCCTCCACTTT. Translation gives CASTIGQGTYNSPLHF.